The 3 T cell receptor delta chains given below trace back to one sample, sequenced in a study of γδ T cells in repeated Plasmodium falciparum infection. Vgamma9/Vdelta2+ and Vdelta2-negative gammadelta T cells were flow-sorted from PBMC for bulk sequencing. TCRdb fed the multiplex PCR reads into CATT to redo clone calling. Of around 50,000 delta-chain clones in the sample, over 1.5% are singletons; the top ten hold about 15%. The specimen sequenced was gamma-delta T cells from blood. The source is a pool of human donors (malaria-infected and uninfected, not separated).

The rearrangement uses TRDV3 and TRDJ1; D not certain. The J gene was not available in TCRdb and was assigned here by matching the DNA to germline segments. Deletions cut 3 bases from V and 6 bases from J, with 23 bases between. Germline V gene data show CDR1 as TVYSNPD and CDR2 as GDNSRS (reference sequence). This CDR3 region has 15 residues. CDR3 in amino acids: CALQSSLRRRNKLIF. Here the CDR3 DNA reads TGTGCCTTGCAGTCGTCGCTACGACGTCGTAATAAACTCATCTTT. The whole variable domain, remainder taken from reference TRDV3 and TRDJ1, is CDKVTQSSPDQTVASGSEVVLLCTYDTVYSNPDLFWYRIRPDYSFQFVFYGDNSRSEGADFTQGRFSVKHILTQKAFHLVISPVRTEDSATYYCALQSSLRRRNKLIFGKGTRVTVEP.

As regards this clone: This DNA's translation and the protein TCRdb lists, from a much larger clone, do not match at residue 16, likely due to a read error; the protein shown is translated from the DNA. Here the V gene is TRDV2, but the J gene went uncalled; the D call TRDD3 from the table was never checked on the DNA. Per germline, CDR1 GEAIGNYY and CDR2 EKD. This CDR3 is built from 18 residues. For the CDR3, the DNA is TGTGCCTGTGACACGTCGTACTGGGGGATAAGGTACACCGATAAACCCATCTTT. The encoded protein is CACDTSYWGIRYTDKPIF.

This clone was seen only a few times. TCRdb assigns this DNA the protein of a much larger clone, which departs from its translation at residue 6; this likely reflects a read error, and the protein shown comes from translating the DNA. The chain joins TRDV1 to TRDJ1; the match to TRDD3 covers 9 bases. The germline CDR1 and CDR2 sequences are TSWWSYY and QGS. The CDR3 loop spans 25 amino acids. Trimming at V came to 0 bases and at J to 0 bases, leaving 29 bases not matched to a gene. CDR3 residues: CALGELCPPNSYRYWGKRYTDKLIF. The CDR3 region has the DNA TGTGCTCTTGGGGAACTTTGCCCCCCTAATTCCTACCGGTACTGGGGGAAACGTTACACCGATAAACTCATCTTT.